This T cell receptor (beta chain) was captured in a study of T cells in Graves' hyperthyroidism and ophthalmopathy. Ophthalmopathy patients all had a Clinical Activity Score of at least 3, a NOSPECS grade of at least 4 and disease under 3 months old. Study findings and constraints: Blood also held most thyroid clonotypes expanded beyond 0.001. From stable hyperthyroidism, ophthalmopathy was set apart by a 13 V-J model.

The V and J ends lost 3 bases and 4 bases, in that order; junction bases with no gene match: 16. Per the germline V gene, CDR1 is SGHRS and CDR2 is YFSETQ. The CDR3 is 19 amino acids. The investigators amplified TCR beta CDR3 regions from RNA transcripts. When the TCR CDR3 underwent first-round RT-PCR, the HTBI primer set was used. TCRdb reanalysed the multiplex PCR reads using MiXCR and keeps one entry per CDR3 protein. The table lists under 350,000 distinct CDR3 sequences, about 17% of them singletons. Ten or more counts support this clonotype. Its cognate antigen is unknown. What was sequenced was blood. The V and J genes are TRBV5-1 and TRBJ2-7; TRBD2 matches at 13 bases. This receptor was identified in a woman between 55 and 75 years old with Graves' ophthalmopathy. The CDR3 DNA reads TGCGCCAGCAGCTCAAAAAGGACTAGCGGGAGCGGGAGTCGGTACGAGCAGTACTTC. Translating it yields CASSSKRTSGSGSRYEQYF.